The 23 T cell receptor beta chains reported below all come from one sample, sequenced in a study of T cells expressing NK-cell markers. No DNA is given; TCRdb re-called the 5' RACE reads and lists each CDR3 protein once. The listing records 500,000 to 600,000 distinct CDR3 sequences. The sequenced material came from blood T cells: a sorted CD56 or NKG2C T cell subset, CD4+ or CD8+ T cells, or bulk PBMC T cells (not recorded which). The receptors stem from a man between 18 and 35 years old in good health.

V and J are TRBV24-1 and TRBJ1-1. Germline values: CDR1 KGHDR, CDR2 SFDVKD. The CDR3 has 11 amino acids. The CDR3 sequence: CATSDEYEAFF.

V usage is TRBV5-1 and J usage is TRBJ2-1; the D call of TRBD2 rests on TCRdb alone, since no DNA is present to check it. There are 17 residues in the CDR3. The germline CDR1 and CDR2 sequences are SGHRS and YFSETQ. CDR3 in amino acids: CASSFGLAGEINNEQFF.

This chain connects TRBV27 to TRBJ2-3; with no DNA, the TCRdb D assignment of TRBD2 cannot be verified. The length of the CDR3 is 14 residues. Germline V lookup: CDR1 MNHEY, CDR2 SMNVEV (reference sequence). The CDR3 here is CASSLTTRPDTQYF.

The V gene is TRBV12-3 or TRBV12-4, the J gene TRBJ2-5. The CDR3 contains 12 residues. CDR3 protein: CASSWDRGTQYF.

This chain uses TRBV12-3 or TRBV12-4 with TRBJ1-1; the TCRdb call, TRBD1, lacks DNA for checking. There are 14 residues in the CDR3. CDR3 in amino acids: CASSSTGGSAEAFF.

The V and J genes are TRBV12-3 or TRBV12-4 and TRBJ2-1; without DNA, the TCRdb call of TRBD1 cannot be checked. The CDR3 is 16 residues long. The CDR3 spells CASSGLDRGVHSEQFF.

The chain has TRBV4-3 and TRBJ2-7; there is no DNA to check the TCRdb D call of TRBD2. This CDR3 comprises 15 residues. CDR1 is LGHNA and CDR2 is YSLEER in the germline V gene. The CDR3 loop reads CASSRETSGRYEQYF.

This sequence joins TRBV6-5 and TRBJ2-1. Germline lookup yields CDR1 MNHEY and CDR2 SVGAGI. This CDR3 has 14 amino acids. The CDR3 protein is CASSYARPYNEQFF.

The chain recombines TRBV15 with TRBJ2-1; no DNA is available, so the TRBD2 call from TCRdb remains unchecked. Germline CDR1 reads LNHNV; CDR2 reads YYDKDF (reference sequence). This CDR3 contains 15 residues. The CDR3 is CATSKASGGYNEQFF.

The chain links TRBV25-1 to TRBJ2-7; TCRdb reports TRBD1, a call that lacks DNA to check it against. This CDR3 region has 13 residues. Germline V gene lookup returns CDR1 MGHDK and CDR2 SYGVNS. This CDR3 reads CASSGQGLNEQYF.

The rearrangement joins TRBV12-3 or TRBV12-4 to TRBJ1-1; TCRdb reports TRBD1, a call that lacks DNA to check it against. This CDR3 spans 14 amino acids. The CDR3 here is CASSLRRYRAEAFF.

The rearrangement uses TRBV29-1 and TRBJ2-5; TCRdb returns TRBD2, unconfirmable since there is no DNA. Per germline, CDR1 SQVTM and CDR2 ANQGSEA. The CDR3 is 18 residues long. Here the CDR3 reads CSVDGAFIAGAGYETQYF. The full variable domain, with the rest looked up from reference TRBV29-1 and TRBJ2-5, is SAVISQKPSRDICQRGTSLTIQCQVDSQVTMMFWYRQQPGQSLTLIATANQGSEATYESGFVIDKFPISRPNLTFSTLTVSNMSPEDSSIYLCSVDGAFIAGAGYETQYFGPGTRLLVL.

CDR3 residues: CASSHLGTSVHNEQFF. The V call is TRBV5-5, the J call TRBJ2-1; TCRdb returns TRBD2, unconfirmable since there is no DNA. The CDR3 is made up of 16 amino acids. Germline V gene sequence: CDR1 SGHKS, CDR2 YYEKEE (reference sequence). Full variable domain (missing parts from reference TRBV5-5 and TRBJ2-1): DAGVTQSPTHLIKTRGQQVTLRCSPISGHKSVSWYQQVLGQGPQFIFQYYEKEERGRGNFPDRFSARQFPNYSSELNVNALLLGDSALYLCASSHLGTSVHNEQFFGPGTRLTVL.

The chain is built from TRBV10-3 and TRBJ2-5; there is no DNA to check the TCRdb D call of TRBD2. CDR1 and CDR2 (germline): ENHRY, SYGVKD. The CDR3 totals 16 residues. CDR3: CAISGTSGSGGETQYF.

CDR3 in amino acids: CASSSTSTEQFF. The chain joins TRBV5-1 to TRBJ2-1; no DNA is available, so the TRBD2 call from TCRdb remains unchecked. The CDR3 spans 12 residues. The germline gives CDR1 SGHRS, CDR2 YFSETQ.

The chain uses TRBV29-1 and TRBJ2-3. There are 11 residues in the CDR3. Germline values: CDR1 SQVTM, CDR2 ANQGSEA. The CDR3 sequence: CSVSQADTQYF.

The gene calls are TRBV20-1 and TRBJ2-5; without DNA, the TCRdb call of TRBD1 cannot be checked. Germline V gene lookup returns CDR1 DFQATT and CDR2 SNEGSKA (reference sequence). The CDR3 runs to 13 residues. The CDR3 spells CSAMTGAEETQYF.

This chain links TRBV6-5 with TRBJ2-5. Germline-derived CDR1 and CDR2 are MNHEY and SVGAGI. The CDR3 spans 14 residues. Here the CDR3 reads CASMQLAPRETQYF.

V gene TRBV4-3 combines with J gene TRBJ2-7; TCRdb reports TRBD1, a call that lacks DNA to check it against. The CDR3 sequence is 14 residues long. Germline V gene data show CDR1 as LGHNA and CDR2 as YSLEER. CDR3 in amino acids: CASSQGDSAYEQYF.

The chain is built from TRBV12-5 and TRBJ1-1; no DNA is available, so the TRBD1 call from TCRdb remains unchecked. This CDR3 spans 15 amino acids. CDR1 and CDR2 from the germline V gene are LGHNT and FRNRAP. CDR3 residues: CASGPSGTGITEAFF.

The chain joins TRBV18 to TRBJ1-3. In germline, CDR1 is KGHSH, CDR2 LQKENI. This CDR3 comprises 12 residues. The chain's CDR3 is CASSPEKNTIYF.

CDR3 in amino acids: CSARRAELAKYEQYF. J is TRBJ2-7 and V is TRBV20-1; TCRdb's assignment of TRBD1 cannot be checked, as there is no DNA. Germline-derived CDR1 and CDR2 are DFQATT and SNEGSKA (reference sequence). The CDR3 runs 15 residues.

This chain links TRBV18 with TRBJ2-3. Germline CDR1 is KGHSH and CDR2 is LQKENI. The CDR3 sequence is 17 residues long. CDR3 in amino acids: CASSILTGTSGTDTQYF.